The entry that follows covers one T cell receptor beta chain sequence. The repertoire was sequenced with immunoSEQ multiplex PCR; TCRdb's copy has only in-frame clones and lacks some. The table lists nearly 80,000 clones, 82% of them singletons. The CDR3 length is 11 residues. V lost 1 base and J lost 5, with 3 bases in between. The germline CDR1 and CDR2 sequences are LGHDT and YNNKEL (reference sequence). This sample stems from a study of blood T cell repertoires in COVID-19. This receptor was identified in a woman between 65 and 79 years old with acute or convalescent COVID-19. Sequencing was performed on peripheral blood. The genes are TRBV3-1 (or the pseudogene TRBV3-2) and TRBJ2-7; D remains ambiguous. CDR3 sequence: CASSQVNEQYF. The CDR3, as DNA: TGTGCCAGCAGCCAAGTAAACGAGCAGTACTTC.